What follows are 7 T cell receptor beta chains derived from one specimen sequenced in a study of CD4 T cell repertoires in COVID-19 (dated by TCRdb to 2020 to 2022). Library creation used the immunoSEQ multiplex PCR assay. TCRdb retrieved this table from immuneACCESS and kept in-frame rearrangements only. Not all clones are present; in checked studies, unresolved V genes account for under half, and no reason is known for the remainder. The sample records approximately 75,000 clones, roughly 85% of which are singletons. The ten largest clones represent around 0.58% of the sample. Taken with the paper, the label for time point translates to: sample from a COVID-19-recovered individual after infection. The sample was CD4+ T cells from peripheral blood, taken after recovery from COVID-19. These receptor sequences come from a human donor who had COVID-19.

The rearrangement joins TRBV7-2 to TRBJ2-1; 12 bases line up with TRBD2. The J segment lost 7 bases and the V segment lost 4 bases, leaving 5 bases of the junction unmatched. The CDR3 runs 15 residues. Germline V gene lookup returns CDR1 SGHTA and CDR2 FQGNSA. CDR3 amino acids: CASSSQTSGSNEQFF. The CDR3 coding sequence is TGTGCCAGCAGCTCCCAGACTAGCGGGAGTAATGAGCAGTTCTTC.

J is TRBJ2-5 and V is TRBV6-6, with 16 bases lining up with TRBD2. Germline V gene lookup returns CDR1 MNHNY and CDR2 SVGAGI (reference sequence). V lost 8 bases and J lost 5; bases outside the gene matches: 2. This CDR3 spans 14 amino acids. CDR3 sequence (DNA): TGTGCCAGCGCGGGACTAGCGGGGGGGGAGACCCAGTACTTC. Translating gives CASAGLAGGETQYF.

This clone occurred a few times. The chain combines TRBV19 with TRBJ2-5, with D hard to call. CDR3 length equals 15 residues. Trimming took off 6 bases at V and 1 base at J, with 15 bases between the two ends. CDR1 LNHDA and CDR2 SQIVND come from the germline V gene (reference sequence). CDR3 in DNA: TGTGCCAGTAGCCAAAACCGGCTAATCCAAGAGACCCAGTACTTC. This encodes CASSQNRLIQETQYF.

CDR3 amino acids: CASRGAVTSPLHF. The CDR3 nucleotides are TGTGCCAGCAGGGGGGCTGTGACTTCACCCCTCCACTTT. The gene calls are TRBV27 and TRBJ1-6, with a possible D match to TRBD1 (6 bases). Trimming pared 6 bases from V and 9 bases from J, leaving 12 bases between. Germline V lookup: CDR1 MNHEY, CDR2 SMNVEV (reference sequence). The CDR3 extends over 13 amino acids.

The gene calls are TRBV19 and TRBJ1-1; D might be TRBD1 (6 bases). V lost 2 bases and J 1 base, leaving 20 bases between the germline ends. Germline V lookup: CDR1 LNHDA, CDR2 SQIVND (reference sequence). The CDR3 is 18 residues long. The CDR3 loop reads CASSISMRGGAWNTEAFF. The CDR3 region has the DNA TGTGCCAGTAGTATATCGATGAGAGGGGGGGCTTGGAACACTGAAGCTTTCTTT.

The chain recombines TRBV18 with TRBJ1-6; 7 bases are a match to TRBD1. In germline, CDR1 is KGHSH, CDR2 LQKENI. This CDR3 spans 16 amino acids. The V and J ends lost 8 bases and 0 bases, in that order; junction bases with no gene match: 7. CDR3 sequence: CASTDRETSYNSPLHF. CDR3 in DNA: TGTGCCAGCACAGACAGGGAGACCTCCTATAATTCACCCCTCCACTTT.

V is TRBV18 and J is TRBJ1-5; tentatively, D is TRBD1 (6 bases). This CDR3 region has 13 residues. The V gene lost 3 bases and the J gene lost 5 bases, with 8 bases spanning the gap. The germline gives CDR1 KGHSH, CDR2 LQKENI. The CDR3 loop reads CASSPDSDQPQHF. As DNA, the CDR3 is TGTGCCAGCTCACCGGACAGCGATCAGCCCCAGCATTTT.